This is a list of T cell receptor beta chains from one sample in a study of T cells in Graves' hyperthyroidism and ophthalmopathy. TCRdb passed the multiplex PCR reads through MiXCR, listing each CDR3 protein once. The sample records about 400,000 distinct CDR3 sequences, approximately 25% being singletons. The specimen sequenced was blood. The receptor set was obtained from a man aged 50 to 60 with Graves' hyperthyroidism. CDR3s include the opening cysteine and the closing phenylalanine or tryptophan. Each record gives: D gene, J gene, V gene, clone size, CDR3 protein, CDR3 DNA. A D gene is named only where the DNA matches it firmly. Some rows have no size entry. The others give once, few or many, or a class for an expanded clone.

NA | TRBJ2-1 | TRBV18 | NA | CASSPGQLNADNEQFF | TGTGCCAGCTCACCCGGACAGCTTAATGCGGACAATGAGCAGTTCTTC
NA | TRBJ2-2 | TRBV6-1 | few | CASSSGWTGELFF | TGTGCCAGCTCTTCAGGGTGGACCGGGGAGCTGTTTTTT
TRBD2 | TRBJ2-3 | TRBV24-1 | few | CATSDVPLAGVPDTQYF | TGTGCCACCAGTGATGTCCCTCTGGCGGGAGTCCCAGATACGCAGTATTTT
TRBD1 | TRBJ2-7 | TRBV28 | many | CASRDRGNYEQYF | TGTGCCAGCAGGGACAGGGGGAACTACGAGCAGTACTTC
NA | TRBJ2-1 | TRBV20-1 | NA | CSAIRWGSTYNEQFF | TGCAGTGCTATTAGGTGGGGGAGTACCTACAATGAGCAGTTCTTC
NA | TRBJ2-5 | TRBV29-1 | NA | CSVFRPLLGPAETQYF | TGCAGCGTTTTTCGCCCATTATTAGGCCCGGCGGAGACCCAGTACTTC
NA | TRBJ2-7 | TRBV27 | few | CASSASQGPYEQYF | TGTGCCAGCAGTGCCTCACAGGGACCCTACGAGCAGTACTTC
NA | TRBJ2-6 | TRBV5-1 | NA | CASSLLLSGANVLTF | TGCGCCAGCAGCTTGCTTCTCTCTGGGGCCAACGTCCTGACTTTC
NA | TRBJ2-3 | TRBV7-2 | many | CASSWTGAADTQYF | TGTGCCAGCAGCTGGACGGGGGCAGCAGATACGCAGTATTTT
NA | TRBJ1-1 | TRBV10-3 | many | CAISPDHSGTEAFF | TGTGCCATCAGTCCGGATCATTCGGGCACTGAAGCTTTCTTT
TRBD2 | TRBJ2-3 | TRBV5-1 | NA | CASSSRTSGGTDTQYF | TGCGCCAGCAGCTCCCGGACTAGCGGGGGCACAGATACGCAGTATTTT
NA | TRBJ2-1 | TRBV12-3/TRBV12-4 | many | CASSQDLGLLHEQFF | TGTGCCAGCAGTCAGGACCTGGGTCTGTTGCATGAGCAGTTCTTC
NA | TRBJ2-5 | TRBV29-1 | many | CSVTSGDVETQYF | TGCAGCGTTACCAGTGGGGATGTCGAGACCCAGTACTTC
NA | TRBJ2-7 | TRBV6-1 | few | CASSEIQGTCEQYF | TGTGCCAGCAGTGAAATCCAGGGGACCTGCGAGCAGTACTTC
NA | TRBJ1-1 | TRBV29-1 | NA | CSVRARGHTEAFF | TGCAGCGTCCGGGCCAGGGGACACACTGAAGCTTTCTTT
NA | TRBJ2-1 | TRBV2 | many | CASTRRASFDEQFF | TGTGCCAGCACCCGGAGAGCGAGTTTCGATGAGCAGTTCTTC
NA | TRBJ2-1 | TRBV28 | many | CASSSPGINNEQFF | TGTGCCAGCAGTTCCCCGGGGATAAACAATGAGCAGTTCTTC
TRBD2 | TRBJ2-5 | TRBV20-1 | NA | CSATGLAGVGQETQYF | TGCAGTGCTACGGGACTAGCGGGAGTAGGCCAAGAGACCCAGTACTTC
TRBD1 | TRBJ2-7 | TRBV11-2 | many | CASHLGQGATYEQYF | TGTGCCAGCCACCTGGGCCAGGGGGCTACCTACGAGCAGTACTTC
NA | TRBJ2-6 | TRBV20-1 | many | CSAFPPPTGANVLTF | TGCAGTGCATTCCCACCCCCCACTGGGGCCAACGTCCTGACTTTC
NA | TRBJ2-1 | TRBV27 | few | CASSFGGLLNEQFF | TGTGCCAGCAGTTTTGGCGGGCTACTCAATGAGCAGTTCTTC
NA | TRBJ2-3 | TRBV6-1 | many | CASSGYLGRSGTDTQYF | TGTGCCAGCAGTGGGTATCTAGGGCGGAGCGGCACAGATACGCAGTATTTT
TRBD1 | TRBJ2-7 | TRBV7-3 | many | CASSPDRNYEQYF | TGTGCCAGCAGCCCGGACAGGAACTACGAGCAGTACTTC
TRBD1 | TRBJ2-3 | TRBV5-5 | many | CASSSLLTGGAGRTDTQYF | TGTGCCAGCAGCTCCCTCTTGACAGGGGGCGCCGGGAGGACAGATACGCAGTATTTT
NA | TRBJ1-3 | TRBV6-1 | NA | CASRPDRRSGNTIYF | TGTGCCAGCAGGCCCGACAGGCGCTCTGGAAACACCATATATTTT
NA | TRBJ1-5 | TRBV18 | few | CASSPLDNQPQHF | TGTGCCAGCTCACCTTTGGATAATCAGCCCCAGCATTTT
NA | TRBJ2-7 | TRBV30 | few | CAWSNTYEQYF | TGTGCCTGGAGTAACACGTACGAGCAGTACTTC
NA | TRBJ1-2 | TRBV11-2 | NA | CASSPHPPAGYTF | TGTGCCAGTAGCCCACATCCCCCGGCTGGCTACACCTTC
NA | TRBJ1-2 | TRBV11-1 | many | CASSKGLGDGYTF | TGTGCCAGCAGTAAAGGGCTGGGTGATGGCTACACCTTC
TRBD2 | TRBJ2-1 | TRBV11-2 | many | CASSLDPAGRNEQFF | TGTGCCAGCAGCTTAGATCCAGCGGGGAGGAATGAGCAGTTCTTC
NA | TRBJ2-7 | TRBV27 | NA | CASRKDSYEQYF | TGTGCCAGCAGAAAGGACAGCTACGAGCAGTACTTC
NA | TRBJ2-5 | TRBV28 | many | CASSLGAETQYF | TGTGCCAGCAGTTTAGGGGCGGAGACCCAGTACTTC
TRBD1 | TRBJ2-3 | TRBV3-1 | many | CASSLTGTGTDTQYF | TGTGCCAGCAGCCTTACCGGGACAGGCACAGATACGCAGTATTTT
NA | TRBJ2-5 | TRBV20-1 | NA | CSARERETQYF | TGCAGTGCGAGGGAGAGGGAGACCCAGTACTTC
NA | TRBJ1-4 | TRBV18 | many | CASSPIRDGNEKLFF | TGTGCCAGCTCACCGATCCGGGACGGTAATGAAAAACTGTTTTTT
TRBD1 | TRBJ1-2 | TRBV5-6 | NA | CASSSDDRELADSYTF | TGTGCCAGCAGCTCGGACGACAGGGAACTTGCTGATAGCTACACCTTC
TRBD1 | TRBJ1-3 | TRBV29-1 | few | CSVEGDSGGNTIYF | TGCAGCGTTGAAGGGGACAGCGGAGGAAACACCATATATTTT
NA | TRBJ2-2 | TRBV12-3/TRBV12-4 | few | CASSLGRGNTGELFF | TGTGCCAGCAGTTTAGGCAGGGGGAACACCGGGGAGCTGTTTTTT
NA | TRBJ2-7 | TRBV20-1 | few | CSARVSGRTYEQYF | TGCAGTGCTAGAGTCTCCGGACGGACCTACGAGCAGTACTTC
NA | TRBJ2-3 | TRBV28 | many | CASSLSGSGIDTQYF | TGTGCCAGCAGTTTAAGTGGCTCGGGGATTGATACGCAGTATTTT
NA | TRBJ2-2 | TRBV7-9 | NA | CASSHARTGELFF | TGTGCCAGCAGCCATGCAAGGACCGGGGAGCTGTTTTTT
TRBD1 | TRBJ1-1 | TRBV12-3/TRBV12-4 | NA | CASVYLPGQGENTEAFF | TGTGCCAGCGTGTACCTGCCGGGACAGGGGGAGAACACTGAAGCTTTCTTT
TRBD2 | TRBJ2-1 | TRBV5-1 | many | CASCLSGSSYNEQFF | TGCGCCAGCTGTCTTAGCGGGAGTTCCTACAATGAGCAGTTCTTC
NA | TRBJ1-2 | TRBV19 | few | CASSADTYGYTF | TGTGCCAGTAGTGCCGATACCTATGGCTACACCTTC
TRBD2 | TRBJ2-7 | TRBV10-3 | NA | CAIKRESAYEQYF | TGTGCCATCAAGCGGGAGAGTGCCTACGAGCAGTACTTC
TRBD2 | TRBJ2-7 | TRBV7-9 | many | CASSPSGNLGEQYF | TGTGCCAGCAGCCCTAGCGGGAACTTGGGGGAGCAGTACTTC
NA | TRBJ2-3 | TRBV28 | many | CASSSRAGKELADTQYF | TGTGCCAGCAGTTCCCGGGCTGGTAAGGAGTTAGCAGATACGCAGTATTTT
NA | TRBJ2-4 | TRBV28 | many | CASSSPRLVQNIQYF | TGTGCCAGCAGTTCCCCGCGACTGGTACAAAACATTCAGTACTTC